The clone carrying this TCR beta chain occurred a few times. Its target is not known. These data originate in a study of identical twins. Notes on the study in general: A cross-sectional statistical analysis, not follow-up of the same donors, supported the conclusions. Abundant beta clonotypes from cord blood bore fewer insertions; memory repertoires lacked this pattern. Excess sharing by twins proved weaker in beta out-of-frame sequences.

The cDNA had a unique molecular identifier and a template-switch universal primer site. Via MiXCR, TCRdb re-called the 5' RACE reads, giving one row per CDR3 protein. The repertoire holds 1,800,000 or so distinct CDR3 sequences, with around a third as singletons. The ends were cut back, 4 bases at V and 0 bases at J, with 13 bases in the middle. The CDR3 is 15 amino acids. Germline loops: CDR1 SQVTM, CDR2 ANQGSEA. Material for sequencing was cord blood. J is TRBJ1-5 and V is TRBV29-1; D is possibly TRBD1 (5 bases). The receptor comes from a newborn girl in good health. The CDR3 sequence is CSVVEDTYSNQPQHF. The CDR3 DNA reads as TGCAGCGTTGTGGAGGACACTTATAGCAATCAGCCCCAGCATTTT.